These T cell receptor beta chains were read from a single sample in a study of T cells in tumors after PD-1 blockade. Assay: immunoSEQ multiplex PCR; the TCRdb copy retains only in-frame clones and omits some. The sample lists about 15,000 clones; around 70% were seen once. The specimen was tumor tissue, collected after anti-PD-1 treatment. Receptors were obtained from a human donor with cutaneous squamous cell carcinoma. Both conserved end residues are trimmed from each CDR3. The order of the fields is J gene, V gene, clone size, CDR3 protein. Size is stated for part of the rows, as once, few or many counts, or as a class when the clone is expanded.

>TRBJ1-1|TRBV19|.
ASSIVPLGPNTEAF
>TRBJ2-5|TRBV20-1|.
SASIPGTQY
>TRBJ2-5|TRBV5-6|.
ASSWSGTSGQETQY
>TRBJ2-1|TRBV4-2|once
ASSQEAGQLYNEQF
>TRBJ2-7|TRBV7-2|.
ASSLLAAGSAYEQY
>TRBJ1-2|TRBV20-1|.
SARGGRVYT
>TRBJ1-1|TRBV19|.
ASTATGLNTEAF
>TRBJ1-2|TRBV11-2|.
ASSRDRTSHNYGYT
>TRBJ2-6|TRBV4-2|.
ASSQMGTANSGANVLT
>TRBJ1-5|TRBV28|.
ASSLGDRGTQPQH
>TRBJ2-6|TRBV19|.
ASSSGGAGANVLT
>TRBJ2-3|TRBV7-2|.
ASSLGGEGPDTQY
>TRBJ2-7|TRBV4-2|.
ASSQGWASDEQY
>TRBJ2-6|TRBV5-1|.
ASSLGQEAGANVLT
>TRBJ2-1|TRBV6-2/TRBV6-3|.
ASSPGGSSYNEQF
>TRBJ2-5|TRBV5-1|.
ASSIGGSVQETQY
>TRBJ1-1|TRBV2|.
ASRGQQGRATEAF
>TRBJ1-1|TRBV11-3|.
ASSQGAFSDTEAF
>TRBJ2-6|TRBV10-3|.
AISGRDPGANVLT
>TRBJ1-1|TRBV11-3|.
ASSARDLAAEAF
>TRBJ2-2|TRBV5-5|.
ASSLVRLAKNTGELF
>TRBJ2-1|TRBV18|.
ASSPLYTDYNEQF
>TRBJ1-1|TRBV29-1|.
SFGRSGSNTEAF
>TRBJ2-1|TRBV20-1|.
SAGALAGHNEQF
>TRBJ1-1|TRBV14|.
ASSQGQGRLTEAF
>TRBJ2-1|TRBV19|.
ASSMGSGDNEQF
>TRBJ2-7|TRBV10-3|.
AISASNLPHSEQY
>TRBJ1-3|TRBV28|.
AITGAPSGNTIY
>TRBJ2-3|TRBV7-2|.
ASSLGQPGLAGTDTQY
>TRBJ1-4|TRBV29-1|once
CAGSGNEKLF
>TRBJ2-1|TRBV27|.
ASSFAGAEQF
>TRBJ2-1|TRBV5-1|.
ASSVSGGNNEQF
>TRBJ2-1|TRBV7-8|.
ASSPGDINRDEQF
>TRBJ1-1|TRBV11-3|.
ASSLGARTEAF
>TRBJ1-2|TRBV19|few
ASSSPSLSGSIYGYT
>TRBJ2-1|TRBV19|.
ASSTSRAIRNEQF
>TRBJ1-6|TRBV25-1|.
ASYDRYGSICGSPLH
>TRBJ1-2|TRBV5-4|.
ASSQPTRRDGNYGYT
>TRBJ2-3|TRBV4-1|.
ASSQVWDLRLPPTDTQY
>TRBJ2-6|TRBV9|.
ASSSGAGANVLT
>TRBJ2-5|TRBV7-2|.
ASSSLAGTETQY